These T cell receptor beta chains were read from a single sample in a study of OX40 agonist ivuxolimab in advanced cancers. The protocol was immunoSEQ multiplex PCR, while the TCRdb copy is restricted to in-frame clones and leaves out a portion. The sample contains tens of thousands of clones, 92% of which appear only once. The sample here was CD4+ or CD8+ T cells sorted from blood, taken in a trial of the OX40 agonist ivuxolimab. The receptors here all came from an adult with an advanced solid tumor such as melanoma, head and neck, liver or kidney cancer. Each CDR3 is given with its conserved first and last residue.

j_call v_call cdr3_aa
TRBJ2-5 TRBV9 CASSEGTGVIETQYF
TRBJ2-5 TRBV7-6 CASSSTQDYETQYF
TRBJ2-7 TRBV6-5 CASSLPGEGSHEQYF
TRBJ2-3 TRBV6-6 CASSYGPGTDTQYF
TRBJ2-7 TRBV7-2 CASSLEWDYEQYF
TRBJ2-5 TRBV5-4 CASSLKGTEETQYF
TRBJ2-2 TRBV11-3 CASSPRRGTGELFF
TRBJ2-7 TRBV19 CASSFGQGFSYEQYF
TRBJ1-1 TRBV18 CASSPTGAAFF
TRBJ2-3 TRBV10-3 CAISGVLGEGRRGTDTQYF
TRBJ1-2 TRBV19 CASSISRVGDYGYTF
TRBJ2-3 TRBV9 CASSVPMSGGKDTQYF